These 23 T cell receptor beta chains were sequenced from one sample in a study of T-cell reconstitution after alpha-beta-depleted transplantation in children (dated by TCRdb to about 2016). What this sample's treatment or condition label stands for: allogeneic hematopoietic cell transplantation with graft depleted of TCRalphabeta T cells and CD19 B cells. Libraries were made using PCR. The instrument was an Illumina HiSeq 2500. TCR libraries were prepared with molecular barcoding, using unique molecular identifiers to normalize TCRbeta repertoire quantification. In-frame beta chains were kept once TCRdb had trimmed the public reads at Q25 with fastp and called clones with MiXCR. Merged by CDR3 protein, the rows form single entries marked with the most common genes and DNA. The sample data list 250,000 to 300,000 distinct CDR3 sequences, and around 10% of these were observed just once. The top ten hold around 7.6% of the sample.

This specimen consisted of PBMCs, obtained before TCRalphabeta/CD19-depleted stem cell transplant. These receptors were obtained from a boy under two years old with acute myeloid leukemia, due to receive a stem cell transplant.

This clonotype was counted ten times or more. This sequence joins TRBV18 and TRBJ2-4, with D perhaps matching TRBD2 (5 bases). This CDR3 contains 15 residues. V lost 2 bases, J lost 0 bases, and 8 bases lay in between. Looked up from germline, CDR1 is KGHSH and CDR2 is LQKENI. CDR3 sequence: CASSPNSGAKNIQYF. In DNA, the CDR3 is TGTGCCAGCTCACCAAACAGCGGAGCCAAAAACATTCAGTACTTC.

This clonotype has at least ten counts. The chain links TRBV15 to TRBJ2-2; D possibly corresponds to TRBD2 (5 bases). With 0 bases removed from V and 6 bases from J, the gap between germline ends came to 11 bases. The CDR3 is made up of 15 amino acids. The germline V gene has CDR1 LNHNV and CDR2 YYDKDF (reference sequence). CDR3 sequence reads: CATSRDVEGAGELFF. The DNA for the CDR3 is TGTGCCACCAGCAGAGATGTTGAGGGTGCCGGGGAGCTGTTTTTT.

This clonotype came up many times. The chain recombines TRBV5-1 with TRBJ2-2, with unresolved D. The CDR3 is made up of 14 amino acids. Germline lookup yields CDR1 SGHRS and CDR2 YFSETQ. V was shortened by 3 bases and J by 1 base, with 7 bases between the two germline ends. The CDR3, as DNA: TGCGCCAGCAGCTCCAGCCTGAACACCGGGGAGCTGTTTTTT. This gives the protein CASSSSLNTGELFF.

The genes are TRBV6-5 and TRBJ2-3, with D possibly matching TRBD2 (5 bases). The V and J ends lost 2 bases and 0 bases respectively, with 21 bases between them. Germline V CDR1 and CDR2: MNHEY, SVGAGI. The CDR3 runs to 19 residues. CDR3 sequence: CASSYVPLLSGTSTDTQYF. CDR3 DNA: TGTGCCAGCAGTTACGTACCCTTACTATCGGGAACTAGCACAGATACGCAGTATTTT.

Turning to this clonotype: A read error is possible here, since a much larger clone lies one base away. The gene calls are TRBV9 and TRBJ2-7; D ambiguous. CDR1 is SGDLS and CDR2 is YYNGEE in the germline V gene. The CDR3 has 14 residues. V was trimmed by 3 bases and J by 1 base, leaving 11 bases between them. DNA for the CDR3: TGTGCCAGCAGCGCTGCGCGAGCGTCCTACGAGCAGTACTTC. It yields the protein CASSAARASYEQYF.

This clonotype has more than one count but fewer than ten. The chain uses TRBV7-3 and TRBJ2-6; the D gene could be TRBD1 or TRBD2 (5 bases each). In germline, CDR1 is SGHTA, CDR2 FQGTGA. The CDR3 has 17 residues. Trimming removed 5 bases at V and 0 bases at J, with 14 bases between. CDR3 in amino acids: CASSPYAGSSGANVLTF. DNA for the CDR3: TGTGCCAGCAGCCCCTACGCAGGGAGCTCTGGGGCCAACGTCCTGACTTTC.

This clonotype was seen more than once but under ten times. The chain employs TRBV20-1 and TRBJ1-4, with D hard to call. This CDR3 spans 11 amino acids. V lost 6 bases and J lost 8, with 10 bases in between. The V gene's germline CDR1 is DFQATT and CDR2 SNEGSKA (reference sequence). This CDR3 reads CSARAQEKLFF. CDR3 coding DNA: TGCAGTGCCCGGGCGCAGGAAAAACTGTTTTTT.

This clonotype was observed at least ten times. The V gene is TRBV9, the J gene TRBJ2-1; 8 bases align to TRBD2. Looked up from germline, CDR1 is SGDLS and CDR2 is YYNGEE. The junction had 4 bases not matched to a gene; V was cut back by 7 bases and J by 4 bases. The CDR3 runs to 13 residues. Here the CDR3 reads CASGPGGYNEQFF. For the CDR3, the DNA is TGTGCCAGCGGCCCGGGGGGGTACAATGAGCAGTTCTTC.

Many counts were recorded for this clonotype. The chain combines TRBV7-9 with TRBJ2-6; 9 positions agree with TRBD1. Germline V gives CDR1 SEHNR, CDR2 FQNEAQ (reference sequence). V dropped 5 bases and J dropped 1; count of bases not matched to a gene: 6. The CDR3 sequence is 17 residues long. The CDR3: CASSVQTGGSGANVLTF. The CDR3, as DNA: TGTGCCAGCAGCGTACAGACAGGGGGGTCTGGGGCCAACGTCCTGACTTTC.

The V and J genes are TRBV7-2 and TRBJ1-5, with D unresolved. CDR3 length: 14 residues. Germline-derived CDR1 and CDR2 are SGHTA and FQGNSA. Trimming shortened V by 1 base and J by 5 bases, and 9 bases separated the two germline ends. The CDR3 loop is CASSLGLWDQPQHF. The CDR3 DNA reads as TGTGCCAGCAGCTTAGGTTTATGGGATCAGCCCCAGCATTTT.

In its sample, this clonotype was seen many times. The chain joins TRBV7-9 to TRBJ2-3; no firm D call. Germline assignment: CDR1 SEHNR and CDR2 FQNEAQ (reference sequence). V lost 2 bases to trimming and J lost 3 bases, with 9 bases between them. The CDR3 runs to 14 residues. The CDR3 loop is CASSLWVQTDTQYF. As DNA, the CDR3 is TGTGCCAGCAGCTTATGGGTCCAAACAGATACGCAGTATTTT. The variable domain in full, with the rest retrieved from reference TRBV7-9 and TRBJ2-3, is DTGVSQNPRHKITKRGQNVTFRCDPISEHNRLYWYRQTLGQGPEFLTYFQNEAQLEKSRLLSDRFSAERPKGSFSTLEIQRTEQGDSAMYLCASSLWVQTDTQYFGPGTRLTVL.

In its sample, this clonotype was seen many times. This CDR3 is CASSRDRGDTEAFF. CDR3 coding DNA: TGTGCCAGCAGCCGGGACAGGGGAGACACTGAAGCTTTCTTT. The gene calls are TRBV7-3 and TRBJ1-1; TRBD1 matches at 10 bases. CDR1 is SGHTA and CDR2 is FQGTGA in the germline V gene. Trimming at V came to 5 bases and at J to 3 bases, leaving 3 bases not matched to a gene. This CDR3 has 14 residues.

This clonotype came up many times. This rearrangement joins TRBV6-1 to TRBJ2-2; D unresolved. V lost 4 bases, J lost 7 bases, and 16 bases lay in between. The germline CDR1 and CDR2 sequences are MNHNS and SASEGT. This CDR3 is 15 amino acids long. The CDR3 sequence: CASSVLGPTGGELFF. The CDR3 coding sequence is TGTGCCAGCAGTGTGCTAGGACCTACGGGCGGGGAGCTGTTTTTT.

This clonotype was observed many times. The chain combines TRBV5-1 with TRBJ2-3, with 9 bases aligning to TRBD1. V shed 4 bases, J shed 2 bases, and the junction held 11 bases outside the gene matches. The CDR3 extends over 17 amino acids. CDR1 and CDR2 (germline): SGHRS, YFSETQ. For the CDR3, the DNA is TGCGCCAGCAGCCAAAAAGGACAGGGGATCCTCACAGATACGCAGTATTTT. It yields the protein CASSQKGQGILTDTQYF.

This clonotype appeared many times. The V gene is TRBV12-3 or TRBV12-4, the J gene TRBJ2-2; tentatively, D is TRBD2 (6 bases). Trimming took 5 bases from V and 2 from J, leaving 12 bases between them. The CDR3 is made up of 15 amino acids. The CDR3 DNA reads TGTGCCAGCAGTCAGACTAGACCTAACACCGGGGAGCTGTTTTTT. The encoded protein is CASSQTRPNTGELFF.

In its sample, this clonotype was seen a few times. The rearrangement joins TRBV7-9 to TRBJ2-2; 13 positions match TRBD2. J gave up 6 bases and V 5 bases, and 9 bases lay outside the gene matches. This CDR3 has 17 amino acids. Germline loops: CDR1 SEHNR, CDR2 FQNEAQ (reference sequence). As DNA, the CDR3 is TGTGCCAGCAGCACGGGACTAGCGGGGATCTCGGCCGGGGAGCTGTTTTTT. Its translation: CASSTGLAGISAGELFF.

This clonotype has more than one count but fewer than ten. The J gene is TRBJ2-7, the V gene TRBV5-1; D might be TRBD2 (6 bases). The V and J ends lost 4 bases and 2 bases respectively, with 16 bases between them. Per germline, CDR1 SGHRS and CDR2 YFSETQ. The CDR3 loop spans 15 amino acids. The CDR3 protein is CASSRGDFTTYEQYF. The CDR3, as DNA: TGCGCCAGCAGCCGCGGGGACTTCACAACCTACGAGCAGTACTTC.

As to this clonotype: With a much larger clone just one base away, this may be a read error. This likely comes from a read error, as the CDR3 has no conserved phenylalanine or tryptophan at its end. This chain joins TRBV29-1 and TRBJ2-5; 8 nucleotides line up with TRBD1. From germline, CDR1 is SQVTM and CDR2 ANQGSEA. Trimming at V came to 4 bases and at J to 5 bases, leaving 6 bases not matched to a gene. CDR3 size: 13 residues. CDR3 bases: TGCAGCGTTGTGGCGGACAGGGACGAGACCCAGTACTGC. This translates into CSVVADRDETQYC.

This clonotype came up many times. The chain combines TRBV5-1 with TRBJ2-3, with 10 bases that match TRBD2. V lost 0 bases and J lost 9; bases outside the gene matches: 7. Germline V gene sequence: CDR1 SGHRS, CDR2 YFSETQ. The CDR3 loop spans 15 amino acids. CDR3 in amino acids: CASSLASGGFITQYF. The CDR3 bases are TGCGCCAGCAGCTTGGCTAGCGGGGGATTTATCACGCAGTATTTT.

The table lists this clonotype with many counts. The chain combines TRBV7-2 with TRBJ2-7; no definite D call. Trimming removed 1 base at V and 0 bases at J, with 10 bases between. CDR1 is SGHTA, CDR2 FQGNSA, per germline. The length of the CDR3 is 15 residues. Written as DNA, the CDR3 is TGTGCCAGCAGCTTAGGTTTTCAGTACTCCTACGAGCAGTACTTC. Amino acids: CASSLGFQYSYEQYF. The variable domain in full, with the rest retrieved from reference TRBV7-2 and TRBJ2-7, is GAGVSQSPSNKVTEKGKDVELRCDPISGHTALYWYRQSLGQGLEFLIYFQGNSAPDKSGLPSDRFSAERTGGSVSTLTIQRTQQEDSAVYLCASSLGFQYSYEQYFGPGTRLTVT.

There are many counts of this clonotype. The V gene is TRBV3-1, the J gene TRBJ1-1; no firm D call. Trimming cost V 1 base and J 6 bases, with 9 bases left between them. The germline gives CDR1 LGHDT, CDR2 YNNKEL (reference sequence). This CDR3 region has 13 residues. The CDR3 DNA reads TGTGCCAGCAGCCAAGTCCGGAGGGCTGAAGCTTTCTTT. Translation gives CASSQVRRAEAFF.

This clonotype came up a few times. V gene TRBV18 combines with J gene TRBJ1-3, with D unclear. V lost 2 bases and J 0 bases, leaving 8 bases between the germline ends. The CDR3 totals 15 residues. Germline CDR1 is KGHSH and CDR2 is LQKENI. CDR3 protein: CASSPSRPSGNTIYF. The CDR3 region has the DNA TGTGCCAGCTCACCAAGCAGGCCCTCTGGAAACACCATATATTTT.

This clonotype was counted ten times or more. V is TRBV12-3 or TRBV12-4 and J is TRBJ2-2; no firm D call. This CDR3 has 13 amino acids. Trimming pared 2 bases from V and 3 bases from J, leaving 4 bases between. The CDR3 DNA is TGTGCCAGCAGTTTAACGTACACCGGGGAGCTGTTTTTT. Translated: CASSLTYTGELFF.